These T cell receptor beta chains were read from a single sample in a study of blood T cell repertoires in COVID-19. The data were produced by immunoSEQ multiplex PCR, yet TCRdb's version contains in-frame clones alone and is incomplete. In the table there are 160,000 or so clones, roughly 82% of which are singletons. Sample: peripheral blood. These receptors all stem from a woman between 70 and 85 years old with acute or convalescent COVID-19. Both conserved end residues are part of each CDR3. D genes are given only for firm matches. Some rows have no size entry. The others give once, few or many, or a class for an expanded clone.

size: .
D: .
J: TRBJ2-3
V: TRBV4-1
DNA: TGCGCCAGCAGCCACTCAGCGACCGGTTTCACAGATACGCAGTATTTT
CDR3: CASSHSATGFTDTQYF

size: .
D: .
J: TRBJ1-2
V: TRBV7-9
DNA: TGTGCCAGCAGCCAACACAATTGGGACACCGGTGTGGGCGGCTACACCTTC
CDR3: CASSQHNWDTGVGGYTF

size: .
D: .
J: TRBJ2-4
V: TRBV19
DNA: TGTGCCAGTAGTCTACAGCTTGCCTCCAAAAACATTCAGTACTTC
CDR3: CASSLQLASKNIQYF

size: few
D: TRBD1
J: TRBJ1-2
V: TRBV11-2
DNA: TGTGCCAGCAGCTTGAATGGGGACAGGGTGGCGGGCTACACCTTC
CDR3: CASSLNGDRVAGYTF

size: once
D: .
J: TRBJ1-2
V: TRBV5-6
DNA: TGTGCCAGCAGGCGGACAGATAACTATGGCTACACCTTC
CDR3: CASRRTDNYGYTF

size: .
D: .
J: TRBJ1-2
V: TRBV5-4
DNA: TGTGCCAGCAGCTCACAGGGTCCGGGAGGCTACACCTTC
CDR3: CASSSQGPGGYTF

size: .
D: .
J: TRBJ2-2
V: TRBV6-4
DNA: TGTGCCAGCAGACCCCTTGCCGGGGCCGGGGAGCTGTTTTTT
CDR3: CASRPLAGAGELFF

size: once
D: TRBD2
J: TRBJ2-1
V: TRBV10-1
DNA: TGCGCCAGCAGTGATTACGGGAGGGAAGGAAATGAGCAGTTCTTC
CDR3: CASSDYGREGNEQFF

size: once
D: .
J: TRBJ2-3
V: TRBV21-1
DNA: TGTGCCAGCAGTCGCAGGGGAACAGATACGCAGTATTTT
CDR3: CASSRRGTDTQYF

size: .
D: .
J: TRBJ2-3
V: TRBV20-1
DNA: TGCAGTGGAGAGGCCACAGATACGCAGTATTTT
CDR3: CSGEATDTQYF

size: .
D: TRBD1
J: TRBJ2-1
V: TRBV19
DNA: TGTGCCAGTAGTCAGGGACAGGATACCTACAATGAGCAGTTCTTC
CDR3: CASSQGQDTYNEQFF

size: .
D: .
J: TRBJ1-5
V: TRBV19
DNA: TGTGCCAGTAGTACCGGGACACTGTATAGCAATCAGCCCCAGCATTTT
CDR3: CASSTGTLYSNQPQHF

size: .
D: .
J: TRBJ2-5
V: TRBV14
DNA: TGTGCCAGCAGCCAAGATGGGGGCAAGGGGGAAACCCAGTACTTC
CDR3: CASSQDGGKGETQYF

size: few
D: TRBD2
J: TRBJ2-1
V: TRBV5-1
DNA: TGCGCCAGCAGCTTGGGATGGACTAGCTCCAATGAGCAGTTCTTC
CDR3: CASSLGWTSSNEQFF

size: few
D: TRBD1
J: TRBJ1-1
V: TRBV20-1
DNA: TGCAGTGCGTACAGGGGCCTTGAAGCTTTCTTT
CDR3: CSAYRGLEAFF

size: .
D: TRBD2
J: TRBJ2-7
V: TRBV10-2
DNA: TGCGCCAGCAGTGGCCGGGGGGTATTCTCCTACGAGCAGTACTTC
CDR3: CASSGRGVFSYEQYF

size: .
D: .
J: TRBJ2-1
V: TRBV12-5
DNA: TGTGCTAGTGGTTTGGTACGTGAAGGGCGGGGAGACTCCTACAATGAGCAGTTCTTC
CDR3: CASGLVREGRGDSYNEQFF

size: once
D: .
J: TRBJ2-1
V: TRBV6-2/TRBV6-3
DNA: TGTGCCAGCAGTTACGTTGGACAGACCCAGTTCTTC
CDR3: CASSYVGQTQFF

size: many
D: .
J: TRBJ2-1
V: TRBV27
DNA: TGTGCCAGCAGTGTAGGACAGAGCTACAATGAGCAGTTCTTC
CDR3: CASSVGQSYNEQFF

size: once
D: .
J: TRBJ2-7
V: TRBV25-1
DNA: TGTGCCAGGAGAACAGGGGGGGTCTCCTACGAGCAGTACTTC
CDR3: CARRTGGVSYEQYF

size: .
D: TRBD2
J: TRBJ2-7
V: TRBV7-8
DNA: TGTGCCAGCAGCTTACCCGCTAGCGGGAGCTCCTACGAGCAGTACTTC
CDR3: CASSLPASGSSYEQYF

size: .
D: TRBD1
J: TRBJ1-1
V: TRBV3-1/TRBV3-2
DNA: TGTGCCAGCAGTCTCGGGACAGCGAACACTGAAGCTTTCTTT
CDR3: CASSLGTANTEAFF

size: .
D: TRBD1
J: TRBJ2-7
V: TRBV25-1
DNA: TGTGCCAGCAGTGCGACAGGGGGGTACGAGCAGTACTTC
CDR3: CASSATGGYEQYF

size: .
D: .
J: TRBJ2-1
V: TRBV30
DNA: TGTGCCTGGAGATCCGGGAGAGGTCCCTACAATGAGCAGTTCTTC
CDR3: CAWRSGRGPYNEQFF

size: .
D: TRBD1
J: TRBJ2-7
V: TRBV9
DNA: TGTGCCAGCAGCGCAACAGGGGGCCCCTACGAGCAGTACTTC
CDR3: CASSATGGPYEQYF

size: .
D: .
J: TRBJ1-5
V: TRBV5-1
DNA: TGCGCCAGCAGCTCCTACGGGGAAAGCAATCAGCCCCAGCATTTT
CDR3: CASSSYGESNQPQHF

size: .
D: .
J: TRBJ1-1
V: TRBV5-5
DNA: TGTGCCAGCAGCTCACAACCGAACACTGAAGCTTTCTTT
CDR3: CASSSQPNTEAFF

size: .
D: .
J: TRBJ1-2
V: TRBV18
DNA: TGTGCCAGCTCACTACGACGGGAACTTGATGGCTACACCTTC
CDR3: CASSLRRELDGYTF

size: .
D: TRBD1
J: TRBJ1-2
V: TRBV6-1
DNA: TGTGCCAGCAGTGAGGCCGGGACAGGGTTCGGCTACACCTTC
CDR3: CASSEAGTGFGYTF

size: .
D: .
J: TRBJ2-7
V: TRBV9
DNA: TGTGCCAGCAGCCCCAAACTTTATACGGACGAGCAGTACTTC
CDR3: CASSPKLYTDEQYF

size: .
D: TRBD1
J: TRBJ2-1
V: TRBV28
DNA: TGTGCCAGCAGGGGGACAGGGTCCCTCGGTGAGCAGTTCTTC
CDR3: CASRGTGSLGEQFF

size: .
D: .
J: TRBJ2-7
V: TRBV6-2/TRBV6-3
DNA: TGTGCCAGCAGTTACTCTTCATCGGGAAACGAGCAGTACTTC
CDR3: CASSYSSSGNEQYF

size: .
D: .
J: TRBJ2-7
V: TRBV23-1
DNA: TGCGCCAGCAGTCATGCCACTCCCTACGAGCAGTACTTC
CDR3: CASSHATPYEQYF

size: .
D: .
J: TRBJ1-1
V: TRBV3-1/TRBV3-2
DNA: TGTGCCAGCAGCCAAAGGGGAGGAGACACTGAAGCTTTCTTT
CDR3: CASSQRGGDTEAFF

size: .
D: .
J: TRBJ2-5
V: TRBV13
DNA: TGTGCCAGCAGCCCCTTGGGGGGGCGAATACAAGAGACCCAGTACTTC
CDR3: CASSPLGGRIQETQYF

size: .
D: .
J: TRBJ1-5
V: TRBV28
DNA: TGTGCCAGCAGCTCTCCCCGGGGGGGATGGAGCAATCAGCCCCAGCATTTT
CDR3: CASSSPRGGWSNQPQHF

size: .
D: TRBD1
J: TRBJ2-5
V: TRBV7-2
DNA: TGTGCCAGCAGCTTGGGGCCGCGGACAGGGCAGCAGACCCAGTACTTC
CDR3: CASSLGPRTGQQTQYF

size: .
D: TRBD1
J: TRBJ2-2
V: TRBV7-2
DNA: TGTGCCAGCAGCTTAGTGGGACAGGCGAACACCGGGGAGCTGTTTTTT
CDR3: CASSLVGQANTGELFF

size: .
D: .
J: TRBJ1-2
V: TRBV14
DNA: TGTGCCAGCAGCCAAGTCAGTGGATTAAGAGGGGGCTACACCTTC
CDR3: CASSQVSGLRGGYTF

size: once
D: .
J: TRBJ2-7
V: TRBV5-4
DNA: TGTGCCAGCAGCTTGACAGGGTCGTCCTACGAGCAGTACTTC
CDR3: CASSLTGSSYEQYF

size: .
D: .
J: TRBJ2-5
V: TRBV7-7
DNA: TGTGCCAGCAGCTCCACCGGACAAAACCAAGAGACCCAGTACTTC
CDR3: CASSSTGQNQETQYF

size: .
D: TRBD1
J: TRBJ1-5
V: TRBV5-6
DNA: TGTGCCAGCAGCTTGGGACAGGGGGGGCCCCAGCATTTT
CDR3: CASSLGQGGPQHF

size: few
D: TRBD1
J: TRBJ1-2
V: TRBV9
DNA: TGTGCCAGCAGCAAATTGACAGGGCCCTATGGCTACACCTTC
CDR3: CASSKLTGPYGYTF

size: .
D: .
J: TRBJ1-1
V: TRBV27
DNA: TGTGCCAGCAGGGGTCAGGGAGGCACTGAAGCTTTCTTT
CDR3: CASRGQGGTEAFF

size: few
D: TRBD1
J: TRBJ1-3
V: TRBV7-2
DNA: TGTGCCAGCAGCTTGGACAGGACTGGAAACACCATATATTTT
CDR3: CASSLDRTGNTIYF

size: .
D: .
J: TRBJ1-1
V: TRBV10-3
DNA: TGTGCCATCGGGCAGGGTCTACAGGACACTGAAGCTTTCTTT
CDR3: CAIGQGLQDTEAFF

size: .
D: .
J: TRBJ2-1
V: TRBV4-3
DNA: TGCGCCAGCAGCCGGGGTTTGGGGGAGGGGGGCAATGAGCAGTTCTTC
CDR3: CASSRGLGEGGNEQFF